The 9 T cell receptor beta chains in this list originate from one sample, sequenced in a study of T-cell memory formation after mild COVID-19. TCRdb used MiXCR to reprocess the 5' RACE reads, holding one entry per CDR3 protein. The table includes over 70,000 distinct CDR3 sequences, roughly 16% detected once. Sample: PBMCs or a T cell subset sorted from them (not recorded which). Receptors were obtained from a man aged 18 to 35 who had mild COVID-19 (a few samples of this study predate the infection). Cell type and time point are not known.

The rearrangement joins TRBV3-1 to TRBJ2-1; 7 positions agree with TRBD1. V lost 4 bases, J lost 5 bases, and 11 bases stayed unmatched. The CDR3 is 16 residues long. Germline values: CDR1 LGHDT, CDR2 YNNKEL (reference sequence). CDR3 DNA sequence: TGTGCCAGCAGCCCTTTCGACAGGGTGCGGGACAATGAGCAGTTCTTC. As protein: CASSPFDRVRDNEQFF.

The chain recombines TRBV7-6 with TRBJ1-2, with no clear D. The V gene's germline CDR1 is SGHVS and CDR2 FNYEAQ. CDR3 length: 13 amino acids. The germline V and J ends were trimmed by 3 bases and 8 bases, with 13 bases remaining between them. CDR3 in DNA: TGTGCCAGCAGCTTTAGGCGTGGTGAAGGCTACACCTTC. It translates to CASSFRRGEGYTF.

This clonotype occurred many times. The chain links TRBV6-4 to TRBJ2-2, with 10 bases identical to TRBD1. J lost 6 bases, V lost 2 bases, and 0 bases had no gene match. The germline V gene encodes CDR1 MRHNA and CDR2 SNTAGT. The CDR3 length is 14 residues. DNA for the CDR3: TGTGCCAGCAGTGACGGACAGGGGGCCGGGGAGCTGTTTTTT. This encodes CASSDGQGAGELFF.

The chain employs TRBV13 and TRBJ2-1; D perhaps matches TRBD2 (7 bases). The V end lost 5 bases, the J end lost 5 bases, and 13 bases lay between the germline ends. In germline, CDR1 is PRHDT, CDR2 FYEKMQ (reference sequence). This CDR3 is 14 amino acids long. The CDR3, as DNA: TGTGCCAGCAGCCCAAGGGGGGGAGACAATGAGCAGTTCTTC. It translates to CASSPRGGDNEQFF.

The chain carries TRBV11-2 and TRBJ2-1; TRBD2 matches 7 bases. CDR1 is SGHAT, CDR2 FQNNGV, per germline. CDR3 length: 15 residues. V trimming: 2 bases; J trimming: 2 bases; junction bases outside the gene matches: 3. The CDR3 DNA follows: TGTGCCAGCAGCTTAATCAGCGGGGCCTACAATGAGCAGTTCTTC. This gives the protein CASSLISGAYNEQFF.

The table lists this clonotype with a count of one. The chain is built from TRBV14 and TRBJ2-7; the D call may be TRBD1 or TRBD2 (5 bases each). There are 14 residues in the CDR3. Per germline, CDR1 SGHDN and CDR2 FVKESK. The V end was cut by 5 bases, the J end by 4 bases, with 15 bases between. The CDR3 DNA reads as TGTGCCAGCAGCTCTCGCCGGGACGGATACGAGCAGTACGTC. Its translation: CASSSRRDGYEQYV.

The rearrangement joins TRBV6-5 to TRBJ1-1; D is unclear. Germline CDR1 reads MNHEY; CDR2 reads SVGAGI. V was pared by 8 bases and J by 0 bases, with 7 bases between. The length of the CDR3 is 12 residues. CDR3: CASGDLNTEAFF. CDR3 DNA sequence: TGTGCCAGCGGAGACCTGAACACTGAAGCTTTCTTT.

V and J are TRBV7-8 and TRBJ1-5; TRBD1 matches 8 bases. CDR1 is SGHVS, CDR2 FQNEAQ, per germline. This CDR3 has 16 amino acids. The ends lost 5 bases at V and 5 bases at J; junction bases unmatched: 11. CDR3 DNA: TGTGCCAGCAGCCCCCAGGGGGCAATGGGGGATCAGCCCCAGCATTTT. Protein product: CASSPQGAMGDQPQHF.

The chain combines TRBV11-1 with TRBJ2-3; 10 nucleotides align to TRBD2. The CDR3 totals 17 residues. The J segment lost 8 bases and the V segment lost 3 bases, leaving 14 bases of the junction unmatched. Germline lookup yields CDR1 SGHAT and CDR2 FQDESV (reference sequence). The chain's CDR3 is CASSLPRGSGGAGTQYF. In nucleotides, the CDR3 is TGTGCCAGCAGCTTGCCTCGGGGGAGCGGGGGGGCCGGTACGCAGTATTTT. The whole variable domain, filled in from reference TRBV11-1 and TRBJ2-3, reads EAEVAQSPRYKITEKSQAVAFWCDPISGHATLYWYRQILGQGPELLVQFQDESVVDDSQLPKDRFSAERLKGVDSTLKIQPAELGDSAMYLCASSLPRGSGGAGTQYFGPGTRLTVL.